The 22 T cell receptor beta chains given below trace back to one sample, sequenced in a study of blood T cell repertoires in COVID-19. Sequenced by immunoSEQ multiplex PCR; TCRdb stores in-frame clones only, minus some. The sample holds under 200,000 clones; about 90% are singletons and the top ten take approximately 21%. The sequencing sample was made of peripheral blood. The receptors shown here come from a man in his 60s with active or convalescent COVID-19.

Here the CDR3 reads CASSGRGGLGTGELFF. CDR3 DNA: TGTGCCAGCAGTGGCCGGGGGGGCCTGGGCACCGGGGAGCTGTTTTTT. The J gene is TRBJ2-2, the V gene TRBV6-1; TRBD2 aligns across 8 bases. In germline, CDR1 is MNHNS, CDR2 SASEGT. After removal of 4 bases from V and 4 bases from J, the junction contained 8 bases not matched to a gene. This CDR3 is built from 16 residues.

The CDR3 DNA is TGTGCCACCAGTCTGACGGGGGGCGTCTACGAGACCCAGTACTTC. Protein sequence: CATSLTGGVYETQYF. The chain recombines TRBV24-1 with TRBJ2-5; perhaps TRBD2 as D (7 bases). The CDR3 runs to 15 residues. Germline V gene sequence: CDR1 KGHDR, CDR2 SFDVKD. The ends were cut back, 6 bases at V and 5 bases at J, with 18 bases in the middle.

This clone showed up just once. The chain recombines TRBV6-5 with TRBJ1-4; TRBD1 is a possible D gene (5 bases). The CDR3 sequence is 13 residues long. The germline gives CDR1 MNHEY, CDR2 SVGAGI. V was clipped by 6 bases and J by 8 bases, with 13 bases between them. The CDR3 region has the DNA TGTGCCAGCAGCCCAGGGTTAGGAGAAAAACTGTTTTTT. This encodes CASSPGLGEKLFF.

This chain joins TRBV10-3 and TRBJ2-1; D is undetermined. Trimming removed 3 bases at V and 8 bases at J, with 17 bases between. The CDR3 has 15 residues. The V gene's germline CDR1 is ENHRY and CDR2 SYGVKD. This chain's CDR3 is CAISEGRVGRDEQFF. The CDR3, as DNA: TGTGCCATCAGTGAAGGCCGGGTAGGTAGAGATGAGCAGTTCTTC.

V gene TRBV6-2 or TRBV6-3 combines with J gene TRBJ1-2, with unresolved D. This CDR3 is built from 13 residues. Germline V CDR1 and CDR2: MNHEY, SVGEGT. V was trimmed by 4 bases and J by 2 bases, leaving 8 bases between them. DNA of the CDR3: TGTGCCAGCAGTTCCTACAGCAACTATGGCTACACCTTC. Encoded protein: CASSSYSNYGYTF.

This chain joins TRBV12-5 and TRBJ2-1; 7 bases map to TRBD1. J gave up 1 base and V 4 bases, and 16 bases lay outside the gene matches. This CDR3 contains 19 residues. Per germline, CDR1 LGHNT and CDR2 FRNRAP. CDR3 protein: CASGSPQPDRERSYNEQFF. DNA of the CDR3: TGTGCTAGTGGTTCCCCGCAACCTGACAGGGAAAGGTCCTACAATGAGCAGTTCTTC.

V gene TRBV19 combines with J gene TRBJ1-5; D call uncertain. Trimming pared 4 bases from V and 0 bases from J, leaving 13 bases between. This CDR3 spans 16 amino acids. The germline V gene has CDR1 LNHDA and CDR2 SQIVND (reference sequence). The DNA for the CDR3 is TGTGCCAGTAGTAACGGACGGGATAATAGCAATCAGCCCCAGCATTTT. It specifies CASSNGRDNSNQPQHF.

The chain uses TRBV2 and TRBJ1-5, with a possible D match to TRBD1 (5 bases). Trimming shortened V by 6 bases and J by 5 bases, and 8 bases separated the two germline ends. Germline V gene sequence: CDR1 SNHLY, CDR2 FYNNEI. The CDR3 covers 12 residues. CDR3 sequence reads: CASRTGDQPQHF. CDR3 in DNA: TGTGCCAGCAGGACGGGGGATCAGCCCCAGCATTTT.

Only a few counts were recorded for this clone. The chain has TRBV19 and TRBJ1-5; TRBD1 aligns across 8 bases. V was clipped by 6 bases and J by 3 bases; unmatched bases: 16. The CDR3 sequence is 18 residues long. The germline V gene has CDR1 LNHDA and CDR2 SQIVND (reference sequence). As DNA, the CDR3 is TGTGCCAGTAGCCGCAGGGGGCGAATGGGAATTGACAATCAGCCCCAGCATTTT. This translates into CASSRRGRMGIDNQPQHF.

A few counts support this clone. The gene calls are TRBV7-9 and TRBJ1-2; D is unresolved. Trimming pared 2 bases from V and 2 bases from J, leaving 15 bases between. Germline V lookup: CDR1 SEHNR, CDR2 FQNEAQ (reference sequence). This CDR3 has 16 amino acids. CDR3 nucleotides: TGTGCCAGCAGCTTATTGGGTCCCCGAGGAAACTATGGCTACACCTTC. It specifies CASSLLGPRGNYGYTF.

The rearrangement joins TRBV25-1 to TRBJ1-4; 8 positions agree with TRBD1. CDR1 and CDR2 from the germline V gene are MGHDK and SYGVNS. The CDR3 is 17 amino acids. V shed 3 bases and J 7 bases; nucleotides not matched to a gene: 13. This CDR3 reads CASSELLAGTGVEKLFF. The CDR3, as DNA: TGTGCCAGCAGTGAGTTACTCGCGGGGACAGGAGTTGAAAAACTGTTTTTT.

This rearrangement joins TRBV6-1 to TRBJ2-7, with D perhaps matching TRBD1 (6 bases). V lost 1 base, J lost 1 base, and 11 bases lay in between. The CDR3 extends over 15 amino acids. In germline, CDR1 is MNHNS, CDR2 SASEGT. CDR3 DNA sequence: TGTGCCAGCAGTGAAGAGGACAGTGGGTCCTACGAGCAGTACTTC. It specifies CASSEEDSGSYEQYF.

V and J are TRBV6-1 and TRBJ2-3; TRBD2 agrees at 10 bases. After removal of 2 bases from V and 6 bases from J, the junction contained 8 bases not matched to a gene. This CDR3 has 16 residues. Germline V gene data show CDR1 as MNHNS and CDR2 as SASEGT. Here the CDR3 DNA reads TGTGCCAGCAGTGAACTAGCGGGGGCCGCCTTGGATACGCAGTATTTT. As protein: CASSELAGAALDTQYF.

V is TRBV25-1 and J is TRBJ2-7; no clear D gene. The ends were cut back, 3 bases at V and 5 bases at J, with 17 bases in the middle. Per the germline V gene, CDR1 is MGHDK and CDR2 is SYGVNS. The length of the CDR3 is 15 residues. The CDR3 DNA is TGTGCCAGCAGTGATGCCGGTTCCTCGCTCCACGAGCAGTACTTC. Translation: CASSDAGSSLHEQYF.

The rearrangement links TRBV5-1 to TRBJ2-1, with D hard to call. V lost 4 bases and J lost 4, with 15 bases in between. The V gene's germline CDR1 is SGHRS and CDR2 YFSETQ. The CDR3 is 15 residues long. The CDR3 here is CASSPIKTRYNEQFF. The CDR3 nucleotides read TGCGCCAGCAGCCCAATTAAGACACGTTACAATGAGCAGTTCTTC. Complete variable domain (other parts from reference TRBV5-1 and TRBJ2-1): KAGVTQTPRYLIKTRGQQVTLSCSPISGHRSVSWYQQTPGQGLQFLFEYFSETQRNKGNFPGRFSGRQFSNSRSEMNVSTLELGDSALYLCASSPIKTRYNEQFFGPGTRLTVL.

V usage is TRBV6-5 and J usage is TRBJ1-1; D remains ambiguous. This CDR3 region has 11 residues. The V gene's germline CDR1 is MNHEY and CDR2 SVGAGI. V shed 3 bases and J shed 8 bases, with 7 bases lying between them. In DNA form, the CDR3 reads TGTGCCAGCAGTTATAGAAGCGAAGCTTTCTTT. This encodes CASSYRSEAFF.

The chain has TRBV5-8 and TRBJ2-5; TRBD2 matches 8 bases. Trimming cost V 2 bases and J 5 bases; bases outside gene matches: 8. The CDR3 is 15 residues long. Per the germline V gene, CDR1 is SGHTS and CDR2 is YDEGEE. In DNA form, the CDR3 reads TGTGCCAGCAGCTTCAGGCGGGGGGCCGGGGAGACCCAGTACTTC. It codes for CASSFRRGAGETQYF.

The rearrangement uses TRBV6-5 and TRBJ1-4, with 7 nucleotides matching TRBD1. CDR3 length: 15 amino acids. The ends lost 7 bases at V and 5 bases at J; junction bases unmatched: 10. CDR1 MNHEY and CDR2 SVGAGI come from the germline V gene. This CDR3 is CASTSGTARNEKLFF. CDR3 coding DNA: TGTGCCAGCACCTCCGGGACAGCTCGCAATGAAAAACTGTTTTTT.

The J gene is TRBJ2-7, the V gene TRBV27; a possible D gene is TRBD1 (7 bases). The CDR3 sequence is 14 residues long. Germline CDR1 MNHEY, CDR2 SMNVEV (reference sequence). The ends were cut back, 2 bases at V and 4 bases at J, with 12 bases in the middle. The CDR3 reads CASSLQGGGYEQYF. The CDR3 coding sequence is TGTGCCAGCAGTTTACAGGGGGGAGGTTACGAGCAGTACTTC.

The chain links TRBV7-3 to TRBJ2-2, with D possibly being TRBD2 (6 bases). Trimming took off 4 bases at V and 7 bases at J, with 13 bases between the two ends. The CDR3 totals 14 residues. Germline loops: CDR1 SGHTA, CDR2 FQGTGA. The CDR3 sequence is CASSWDSGSGELFF. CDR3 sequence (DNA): TGTGCCAGCAGCTGGGACTCGGGAAGCGGGGAGCTGTTTTTT.

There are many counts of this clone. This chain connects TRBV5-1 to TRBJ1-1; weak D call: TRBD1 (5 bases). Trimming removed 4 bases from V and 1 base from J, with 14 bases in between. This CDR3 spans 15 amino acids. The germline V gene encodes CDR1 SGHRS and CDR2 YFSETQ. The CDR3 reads CASSPGWGENTEAFF. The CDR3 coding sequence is TGCGCCAGCAGCCCTGGGTGGGGGGAGAACACTGAAGCTTTCTTT. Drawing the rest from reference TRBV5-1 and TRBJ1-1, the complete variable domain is KAGVTQTPRYLIKTRGQQVTLSCSPISGHRSVSWYQQTPGQGLQFLFEYFSETQRNKGNFPGRFSGRQFSNSRSEMNVSTLELGDSALYLCASSPGWGENTEAFFGQGTRLTVV.

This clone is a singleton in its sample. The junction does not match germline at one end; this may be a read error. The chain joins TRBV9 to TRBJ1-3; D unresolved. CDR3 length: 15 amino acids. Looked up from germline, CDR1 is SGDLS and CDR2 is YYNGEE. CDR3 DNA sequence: TGTGCCAGCAGCGTAGATCCCCTGGGAGGAAGCACCATATATTTT. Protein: CASSVDPLGGSTIYF. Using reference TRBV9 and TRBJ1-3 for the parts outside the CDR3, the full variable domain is DSGVTQTPKHLITATGQRVTLRCSPRSGDLSVYWYQQSLDQGLQFLIQYYNGEERAKGNILERFSAQQFPDLHSELNLSSLELGDSALYFCASSVDPLGGSTIYFGEGSWLTVV.